A single sample gave rise to the 32 T cell receptor beta chains below, sequenced in a study of CD8 T cells in Susac syndrome. RNA totalling roughly 0.45 to 1 ug underwent reverse transcription with random hexamers. Via MiXCR, TCRdb re-called the immunoSEQ multiplex PCR reads, giving one row per CDR3 protein. This table has a few hundred thousand distinct CDR3 sequences, roughly nine tenths appearing once. Sequenced: CD8+ T cells from PBMCs. Every receptor here comes from a human donor with multiple sclerosis.

This rearrangement joins TRBV4-1 to TRBJ1-1; TRBD1 agrees at 7 bases. Per germline, CDR1 MGHRA and CDR2 YSYEKL. The CDR3 consists of 17 residues. V gave up 7 bases and J gave up 0 bases; unmatched junction bases: 14. The CDR3 DNA sequence: TGCGCCAGCATAAGCCTAGAGGCAGGGGGGGTGAACACTGAAGCTTTCTTT. Residues: CASISLEAGGVNTEAFF.

In its sample, this clonotype was seen a few times. V and J are TRBV30 and TRBJ2-3; D remains unclear. The germline V gene encodes CDR1 GTSNPN and CDR2 SVGIG (reference sequence). Deletions cut 1 base from V and 0 bases from J, with 11 bases between. The CDR3 totals 15 residues. In DNA, the CDR3 is TGTGCCTGGAGTGAGGGCAGTTCTAGCACAGATACGCAGTATTTT. Translated, it gives CAWSEGSSSTDTQYF.

This clonotype was observed a single time. V is TRBV13 and J is TRBJ2-1, with D perhaps given as TRBD1 or TRBD2 (5 bases each). Germline loops: CDR1 PRHDT, CDR2 FYEKMQ (reference sequence). This CDR3 spans 15 amino acids. Trimming pared 5 bases from V and 5 bases from J, leaving 16 bases between. DNA of the CDR3: TGTGCCAGCAGCACATTGAGGGGTGTTAACAATGAGCAGTTCTTC. It yields the protein CASSTLRGVNNEQFF.

This clonotype was observed a single time. The rearrangement uses TRBV4-2 and TRBJ2-5; D may correspond to TRBD1 or TRBD2 (5 bases each). The CDR3 runs 15 residues. Trimming took off 0 bases at V and 5 bases at J, with 13 bases between the two ends. The germline V gene encodes CDR1 LGHNA and CDR2 YNFKEQ. CDR3 amino acids: CASSQELGVGETQYF. As DNA, the CDR3 is TGTGCCAGCAGCCAAGAATTGGGGGTTGGGGAGACCCAGTACTTC.

The chain joins TRBV3-1 to TRBJ2-3; no clear D gene. V was trimmed by 4 bases and J by 4 bases, leaving 9 bases between them. There are 13 residues in the CDR3. From germline, CDR1 is LGHDT and CDR2 YNNKEL (reference sequence). CDR3 sequence: CASSPPGPDTQYF. The CDR3 DNA follows: TGTGCCAGCAGCCCCCCGGGTCCAGATACGCAGTATTTT.

V gene TRBV2 combines with J gene TRBJ1-2; D is undetermined. This CDR3 is 15 amino acids long. Trimming removed 3 bases from V and 4 bases from J, with 15 bases in between. Germline loops: CDR1 SNHLY, CDR2 FYNNEI. The CDR3 is CASSDLEGPGYGYTF. The CDR3 nucleotides are TGTGCCAGCAGTGATCTTGAAGGCCCGGGCTATGGCTACACCTTC.

The chain joins TRBV20-1 to TRBJ2-7; 10 positions agree with TRBD1. The CDR3 is 15 amino acids. J lost 5 bases, V lost 1 base, and 8 bases had no gene match. The germline gives CDR1 DFQATT, CDR2 SNEGSKA (reference sequence). The CDR3 sequence is CSARVRDRGYDEQYF. In nucleotides, the CDR3 is TGCAGTGCTAGAGTCAGGGACAGGGGATACGACGAGCAGTACTTC.

The count of this clonotype is one. The chain joins TRBV19 to TRBJ2-6; D assignment may be TRBD1 or TRBD2 (7 bases each). The CDR3 loop spans 19 amino acids. The germline V gene has CDR1 LNHDA and CDR2 SQIVND (reference sequence). Trimming removed 1 base from V and 2 bases from J, with 18 bases in between. DNA of the CDR3: TGTGCCAGTAGTATAGGAGGGGGGGGTACAGGGGCTGGGGCCAACGTCCTGACTTTC. This translates into CASSIGGGGTGAGANVLTF.

The rearrangement links TRBV7-2 to TRBJ2-7; 7 nucleotides line up with TRBD1. Trimming took 5 bases from V and 2 from J; bases not matched to a gene: 9. CDR1 is SGHTA and CDR2 is FQGNSA in the germline V gene. The CDR3 is 15 amino acids. CDR3 protein: CASSGSGTVPYEQYF. The CDR3 DNA reads as TGTGCCAGCAGCGGATCCGGGACAGTACCCTACGAGCAGTACTTC.

The chain joins TRBV4-1 to TRBJ2-1; possible D gene TRBD2, 6 bases. The germline V and J ends were trimmed by 4 bases and 4 bases, with 14 bases remaining between them. Germline V CDR1 and CDR2: MGHRA, YSYEKL. The CDR3 length is 15 residues. CDR3 region: CASSPTGRGYNEQFF. CDR3 in DNA: TGCGCCAGCAGCCCGACGGGGCGGGGATACAATGAGCAGTTCTTC.

The chain recombines TRBV6-2 or TRBV6-3 with TRBJ1-5; possible D gene TRBD1, 5 bases. Germline values: CDR1 MNHEY, CDR2 SVGEGT. V lost 7 bases, J lost 2 bases, and 18 bases lay in between. The CDR3 has 16 residues. The CDR3 sequence is CASTTDSGGGNQPQHF. In nucleotides, the CDR3 is TGTGCCAGCACTACAGACAGCGGAGGTGGCAATCAGCCCCAGCATTTT.

This chain connects TRBV18 to TRBJ2-7, with 7 bases lining up with TRBD1. This CDR3 region has 14 residues. From germline, CDR1 is KGHSH and CDR2 LQKENI. J was trimmed by 5 bases and V by 3 bases; bases with no gene match: 7. The CDR3 nucleotides read TGTGCCAGCTCACCGCCCGACAGGGAGAACGAGCAGTACTTC. Residues: CASSPPDRENEQYF.

The CDR3 here is CASSPKLTGPYTGELFF. The CDR3 nucleotides are TGTGCCAGCAGTCCTAAACTGACAGGCCCTTACACCGGGGAGCTGTTTTTT. The gene calls are TRBV12-3 or TRBV12-4 and TRBJ2-2; possibly TRBD1 for D (6 bases). V was clipped by 5 bases and J by 3 bases, with 19 bases between them. The CDR3 covers 17 residues.

This clonotype has just one count. The CDR3 DNA sequence: TGTGCCAGCAGCCAAGAAGCGGGGGAGGACTACGAGCAGTACTTC. It specifies CASSQEAGEDYEQYF. V gene TRBV4-2 combines with J gene TRBJ2-7, with TRBD2 identical over 8 bases. Germline CDR1 is LGHNA and CDR2 is YNFKEQ. This CDR3 is 15 amino acids long. Germline trimming cut 0 bases from V and 3 bases from J; bases unmatched to any gene: 4.

The V and J genes are TRBV11-3 and TRBJ1-6; 7 bases map to TRBD1. The CDR3 is 15 residues long. CDR1 is SGHNT and CDR2 is YENEEA in the germline V gene. The junction had 4 bases not matched to a gene; V was cut back by 1 base and J by 7 bases. This chain's CDR3 is CASSLVGGPNSPLHF. The CDR3, as DNA: TGTGCCAGCAGCTTAGTAGGGGGCCCCAATTCACCCCTCCACTTT.

V and J are TRBV14 and TRBJ2-3, with D unresolved. CDR1 is SGHDN and CDR2 is FVKESK in the germline V gene. The V end lost 1 base, the J end lost 3 bases, and 11 bases lay between the germline ends. This CDR3 comprises 15 residues. The CDR3 region has the DNA TGTGCCAGCAGCCAAGCGGACGACATAACAGATACGCAGTATTTT. This encodes CASSQADDITDTQYF. The complete variable domain, with remaining parts taken from reference TRBV14 and TRBJ2-3, reads EAGVTQFPSHSVIEKGQTVTLRCDPISGHDNLYWYRRVMGKEIKFLLHFVKESKQDESGMPNNRFLAERTGGTYSTLKVQPAELEDSGVYFCASSQADDITDTQYFGPGTRLTVL.

The chain has TRBV4-2 and TRBJ2-7; D perhaps matches TRBD2 (6 bases). Germline CDR1 and CDR2: LGHNA and YNFKEQ. V was cut by 0 bases and J by 2 bases, with 20 bases left in between. The length of the CDR3 is 18 residues. As DNA, the CDR3 is TGTGCCAGCAGCCAAGATTTGGGGGACTCAAACTCCCCCTACGAGCAGTACTTC. Protein: CASSQDLGDSNSPYEQYF.

The chain links TRBV13 to TRBJ2-7; D is possibly TRBD1 (5 bases). Germline V gene data show CDR1 as PRHDT and CDR2 as FYEKMQ (reference sequence). CDR3 length equals 14 residues. Trimming removed 0 bases from V and 5 bases from J, with 11 bases in between. CDR3 sequence reads: CASSLGLGADEQYF. CDR3 coding DNA: TGTGCCAGCAGCTTAGGCCTTGGGGCGGACGAGCAGTACTTC.

This clonotype occurred once. The chain carries TRBV11-2 and TRBJ1-1; D is possibly TRBD1 (6 bases). Germline CDR1 reads SGHAT; CDR2 reads FQNNGV. V shed 6 bases and J shed 2 bases, with 19 bases lying between them. The CDR3 length is 16 residues. CDR3 sequence (DNA): TGTGCCAGCAGTTTCCGGGACACTCTTTTCAACACTGAAGCTTTCTTT. Its protein product is CASSFRDTLFNTEAFF.

The chain couples TRBV12-3 or TRBV12-4 to TRBJ1-2, with 7 positions matching TRBD1. Trimming cost V 4 bases and J 8 bases; bases outside gene matches: 7. The length of the CDR3 is 13 residues. CDR3 residues: CASSSTGLGGYTF. DNA of the CDR3: TGTGCCAGCAGTTCGACAGGGTTGGGCGGCTACACCTTC.

This clonotype has more than one count but fewer than ten. This chain links TRBV7-8 with TRBJ2-5; no firm D call. Trimming pared 4 bases from V and 1 base from J, leaving 10 bases between. The CDR3 sequence is 14 residues long. CDR1 is SGHVS and CDR2 is FQNEAQ in the germline V gene. CDR3 loop: CASSSTYLQETQYF. The DNA for the CDR3 is TGTGCCAGCAGCTCCACTTACCTCCAAGAGACCCAGTACTTC.

This chain uses TRBV27 with TRBJ2-7; tentatively, D is TRBD2 (5 bases). Looked up from germline, CDR1 is MNHEY and CDR2 is SMNVEV (reference sequence). Trimming shortened V by 8 bases and J by 0 bases, and 14 bases separated the two germline ends. The CDR3 has 14 amino acids. CDR3 nucleotides: TGTGCCAGCCGGAGGTCGGAAGACTCCTACGAGCAGTACTTC. Residues: CASRRSEDSYEQYF.

The chain couples TRBV27 to TRBJ2-3; D perhaps matches TRBD2 (5 bases). The CDR3 is 16 residues long. Germline CDR1 and CDR2: MNHEY and SMNVEV (reference sequence). V was shortened by 6 bases and J by 2 bases, with 18 bases between the two germline ends. CDR3: CASRLVATDLTDTQYF. CDR3 coding DNA: TGTGCCAGCAGACTAGTGGCTACCGACCTCACAGATACGCAGTATTTT.

The J gene is TRBJ2-4, the V gene TRBV13; D unclear. The ends were cut back, 1 base at V and 8 bases at J, with 9 bases in the middle. Germline V CDR1 and CDR2: PRHDT, FYEKMQ (reference sequence). The CDR3 extends over 13 amino acids. The CDR3 is CASSLVIGDIQYF. As DNA, the CDR3 is TGTGCCAGCAGCTTAGTTATTGGAGACATTCAGTACTTC.

This chain joins TRBV3-1 and TRBJ2-3; no reliable D call. The CDR3 has 15 amino acids. The V end was cut by 0 bases, the J end by 2 bases, with 9 bases between. Germline CDR1 is LGHDT and CDR2 is YNNKEL (reference sequence). The CDR3: CASSQEVVDTDTQYF. CDR3 DNA: TGTGCCAGCAGCCAAGAAGTAGTTGACACAGATACGCAGTATTTT.

The chain joins TRBV27 to TRBJ2-1; 7 bases are shared with TRBD2. Unmatched junction bases numbered 10, after V lost 5 bases and J lost 6 bases. Germline CDR1 reads MNHEY; CDR2 reads SMNVEV (reference sequence). This CDR3 contains 15 residues. The CDR3 sequence: CASSPLAERSNEQFF. The DNA for the CDR3 is TGTGCCAGCAGTCCCCTAGCGGAGCGGAGCAATGAGCAGTTCTTC.

This chain connects TRBV6-6 to TRBJ2-4, with D unresolved. Trimming pared 7 bases from V and 3 bases from J, leaving 16 bases between. The CDR3 spans 15 residues. Germline CDR1 and CDR2: MNHNY and SVGAGI (reference sequence). In DNA, the CDR3 is TGTGCCAGCACCCAAGGAGCTTTGGGCAAAAACATTCAGTACTTC. It yields the protein CASTQGALGKNIQYF.

This sequence joins TRBV7-9 and TRBJ2-7; tentative D call: TRBD2 (5 bases). The CDR3 length is 12 residues. V lost 0 bases, J lost 12 bases, and 12 bases lay in between. Germline-derived CDR1 and CDR2 are SEHNR and FQNEAQ (reference sequence). CDR3 residues: CASSLALGVPYF. The CDR3 DNA reads as TGTGCCAGCAGCTTAGCGCTCGGGGTGCCGTACTTC.

The rearrangement uses TRBV6-5 and TRBJ2-7, with D possibly TRBD1 on 6 matching bases. The V and J ends lost 5 bases and 5 bases respectively, with 10 bases between them. The length of the CDR3 is 12 residues. The germline CDR1 and CDR2 sequences are MNHEY and SVGAGI. The CDR3 loop is CASSIQGDEQYF. In DNA, the CDR3 is TGTGCCAGCAGTATACAGGGAGACGAGCAGTACTTC.

The chain is built from TRBV11-2 and TRBJ2-5; the match to TRBD1 covers 10 bases. Looked up from germline, CDR1 is SGHAT and CDR2 is FQNNGV. The trim removed 5 bases at V and 5 bases at J, leaving 8 bases unmatched. The CDR3 is made up of 15 amino acids. The CDR3 nucleotides are TGTGCCAGCAGCCCGGGACAGGGGAGGTTCGAGACCCAGTACTTC. Protein product: CASSPGQGRFETQYF.

This rearrangement joins TRBV7-6 to TRBJ1-2; 7 bases are shared with TRBD1. The CDR3 runs to 14 residues. The germline V gene encodes CDR1 SGHVS and CDR2 FNYEAQ. Trimming at V came to 2 bases and at J to 3 bases, leaving 3 bases not matched to a gene. The CDR3 DNA reads TGTGCCAGCAGCTTATATGACAGGGACTATGGCTACACCTTC. Its translation is CASSLYDRDYGYTF.

The rearrangement uses TRBV6-6 and TRBJ1-5, with unresolved D. CDR3 size: 13 residues. V was cut by 2 bases and J by 0 bases, with 2 bases left in between. The germline CDR1 and CDR2 sequences are MNHNY and SVGAGI (reference sequence). CDR3 nucleotides: TGTGCCAGCAGTTACAATAGCAATCAGCCCCAGCATTTT. Its protein product is CASSYNSNQPQHF.